The 27 T cell receptor beta chains listed next were all sequenced from one sample in a study of blood T cell repertoires in COVID-19. The protocol was immunoSEQ multiplex PCR, while the TCRdb copy is restricted to in-frame clones and leaves out a portion. The table has fewer than 350,000 clones, 86% seen once; the top ten hold about 4%. The sequenced sample consisted of PBMCs or T cells enriched from blood (not recorded which). The receptors stem from a woman in her forties with acute COVID-19.

The rearrangement uses TRBV28 and TRBJ1-5; 7 bases are a match to TRBD1. The CDR3 is 13 residues long. Per the germline V gene, CDR1 is MDHEN and CDR2 is SYDVKM. V trimming: 5 bases; J trimming: 12 bases; junction bases outside the gene matches: 10. The CDR3 here is CASSRQGILLQHF. The CDR3 nucleotides read TGTGCCAGCAGTCGACAGGGAATTCTCCTCCAGCATTTT.

This clone was detected once. The chain recombines TRBV4-3 with TRBJ2-3, with a weak D call TRBD1 (5 bases). V lost 3 bases to trimming and J lost 0 bases, with 13 bases between them. This CDR3 spans 16 amino acids. Germline V gene lookup returns CDR1 LGHNA and CDR2 YSLEER. The CDR3 reads CASSQGQGRSTDTQYF. The CDR3 bases are TGCGCCAGCAGCCAGGGTCAGGGAAGGAGCACAGATACGCAGTATTTT.

This chain joins TRBV18 and TRBJ2-1; 7 bases align to TRBD2. Germline trimming cut 3 bases from V and 1 base from J; bases unmatched to any gene: 9. Germline CDR1 is KGHSH and CDR2 is LQKENI. The CDR3 consists of 17 residues. The CDR3 bases are TGTGCCAGCTCACCGCGGGGGTTTTCGGATTCCTACAATGAGCAGTTCTTC. This sequence encodes CASSPRGFSDSYNEQFF.

The gene calls are TRBV4-1 and TRBJ2-4, with 7 nucleotides matching TRBD2. CDR1 and CDR2 (germline): MGHRA, YSYEKL. The CDR3 loop spans 19 amino acids. The V segment lost 0 bases and the J segment 0 bases; nucleotides outside the gene matches: 11. CDR3 protein: CASSQDRLAELLAKNIQYF. The CDR3 region has the DNA TGCGCCAGCAGCCAAGATAGGCTAGCGGAACTACTAGCCAAAAACATTCAGTACTTC.

The chain employs TRBV6-5 and TRBJ1-4; unclear D gene. Germline CDR1 reads MNHEY; CDR2 reads SVGAGI. The V end lost 8 bases, the J end lost 7 bases, and 5 bases lay between the germline ends. This CDR3 comprises 10 residues. The CDR3 DNA sequence: TGTGCCAGCGGGCGTGAAAAACTGTTTTTT. Translated: CASGREKLFF.

This clone has more than one count but fewer than ten. V gene TRBV7-9 combines with J gene TRBJ2-2; 9 positions agree with TRBD1. This CDR3 contains 15 residues. V shed 2 bases, J shed 4 bases, and the junction held 2 bases outside the gene matches. Germline-derived CDR1 and CDR2 are SEHNR and FQNEAQ (reference sequence). CDR3 region: CASSLLGQGTGELFF. The CDR3 nucleotides read TGTGCCAGCAGCTTACTGGGACAGGGCACCGGGGAGCTGTTTTTT.

The rearrangement joins TRBV15 to TRBJ2-1; tentative D call: TRBD1 (6 bases). Trimming cost V 6 bases and J 0 bases, with 12 bases left between them. Germline CDR1 is LNHNV and CDR2 is YYDKDF (reference sequence). The CDR3 runs 15 residues. DNA of the CDR3: TGTGCCACCAGTTGGGGGCGAGGCTCCTACAATGAGCAGTTCTTC. It specifies CATSWGRGSYNEQFF.

Of note for this clone: Other DNA sequences of this sample code for an identical CDR3. The V call is TRBV5-1, the J call TRBJ2-1; TRBD1 matches 7 bases. In germline, CDR1 is SGHRS, CDR2 YFSETQ. With 4 bases clipped from V and 0 bases from J, the junction kept 4 bases outside the gene matches. The CDR3 has 15 residues. In DNA, the CDR3 is TGCGCCAGCAGCCTGGGACAGAGCTCCTACAATGAGCAGTTCTTC. Its protein is CASSLGQSSYNEQFF.

The rearrangement links TRBV23-1 to TRBJ2-5; D might be TRBD2 (6 bases). TRBV23-1 is flagged as an ORF with uncertain function. This CDR3 is built from 16 residues. V was trimmed by 3 bases and J by 1 base, leaving 15 bases between them. This chain's CDR3 is CASSQLGSEGQETQYF. The CDR3 bases are TGCGCCAGCAGTCAGCTGGGGTCGGAGGGCCAAGAGACCCAGTACTTC.

V usage is TRBV4-1 and J usage is TRBJ2-7; D might be TRBD2 (7 bases). V gave up 0 bases and J gave up 3 bases, with 15 bases separating them. The CDR3 loop spans 16 amino acids. Germline values: CDR1 MGHRA, CDR2 YSYEKL. The CDR3 nucleotides are TGCGCCAGCAGCCAAGAGGTCAGCGGGGACATCTACGAGCAGTACTTC. Translating it yields CASSQEVSGDIYEQYF.

This clone was seen a single time. V is TRBV4-1 and J is TRBJ1-6; TRBD1 matches at 7 bases. The germline V gene encodes CDR1 MGHRA and CDR2 YSYEKL. The CDR3 has 16 amino acids. Trimming removed 0 bases from V and 8 bases from J; junction bases left unmatched: 7. Here the CDR3 DNA reads TGCGCCAGCAGCCAAGATCGGGCAGGGGGACATTCACCCCTCCACTTT. This translates into CASSQDRAGGHSPLHF.

This rearrangement joins TRBV6-5 to TRBJ1-5, with 8 bases fitting TRBD1. This CDR3 contains 15 residues. J gave up 0 bases and V 8 bases, and 6 bases lay outside the gene matches. CDR1 and CDR2 (germline): MNHEY, SVGAGI. This CDR3 reads CASCGQGHSNQPQHF. The DNA of the CDR3 is TGTGCCAGCTGCGGACAGGGCCATAGCAATCAGCCCCAGCATTTT.

The rearrangement links TRBV19 to TRBJ2-7, with D possibly matching TRBD1 (5 bases). The germline gives CDR1 LNHDA, CDR2 SQIVND (reference sequence). Trimming shortened V by 1 base and J by 2 bases, and 21 bases separated the two germline ends. The CDR3 covers 18 residues. In DNA form, the CDR3 reads TGTGCCAGTAGTATAGCCCTCCCGTCGACAGATGATACCTACGAGCAGTACTTC. Translated: CASSIALPSTDDTYEQYF.

This clone was counted between two and nine times. V gene TRBV5-4 combines with J gene TRBJ1-4; 7 bases are shared with TRBD1. The J segment lost 10 bases and the V segment lost 4 bases, leaving 13 bases of the junction unmatched. Germline V lookup: CDR1 SGHNT, CDR2 YYREEE (reference sequence). The CDR3 loop spans 15 amino acids. Written as DNA, the CDR3 is TGTGCCAGCAGCCAAGACAGGGTAGAGGGAGGAAAACTGTTTTTT. Amino acids: CASSQDRVEGGKLFF. Complete variable domain (other parts from reference TRBV5-4 and TRBJ1-4): ETGVTQSPTHLIKTRGQQVTLRCSSQSGHNTVSWYQQALGQGPQFIFQYYREEENGRGNFPPRFSGLQFPNYSSELNVNALELDDSALYLCASSQDRVEGGKLFFGSGTQLSVL.

This chain joins TRBV7-9 and TRBJ2-3, with TRBD1 identical over 9 bases. Germline assignment: CDR1 SEHNR and CDR2 FQNEAQ (reference sequence). The CDR3 spans 14 residues. The ends lost 7 bases at V and 3 bases at J; junction bases unmatched: 5. The CDR3 reads CASTGTGSTDTQYF. CDR3 in DNA: TGTGCCAGCACCGGGACAGGGTCGACAGATACGCAGTATTTT.

In regard to this clone: The sample holds other DNA sequences that translate to the same CDR3. The chain combines TRBV18 with TRBJ1-1, with a tentative D call TRBD1 (5 bases). Germline values: CDR1 KGHSH, CDR2 LQKENI. Trimming took 4 bases from V and 1 from J, leaving 7 bases between them. This CDR3 has 13 residues. Here the CDR3 reads CASSLDRNTEAFF. Here the CDR3 DNA reads TGTGCCAGCTCACTAGACAGGAACACTGAAGCTTTCTTT. Full variable domain (rest looked up from reference TRBV18 and TRBJ1-1): NAGVMQNPRHLVRRRGQEARLRCSPMKGHSHVYWYRQLPEEGLKFMVYLQKENIIDESGMPKERFSAEFPKEGPSILRIQQVVRGDSAAYFCASSLDRNTEAFFGQGTRLTVV.

The chain has TRBV7-2 and TRBJ1-1; D is unclear. This CDR3 is built from 13 residues. The germline V gene encodes CDR1 SGHTA and CDR2 FQGNSA. Trimming shortened V by 1 base and J by 5 bases, and 8 bases separated the two germline ends. CDR3 sequence: CASSLGGTTEAFF. Here the CDR3 DNA reads TGTGCCAGCAGCTTAGGCGGCACGACTGAAGCTTTCTTT.

This clone was detected once. The chain recombines TRBV3-1 (or the pseudogene TRBV3-2) with TRBJ1-5; the match to TRBD1 covers 9 bases. With 4 bases clipped from V and 8 bases from J, the junction kept 12 bases outside the gene matches. The CDR3 runs 16 residues. From germline, CDR1 is LGHDT and CDR2 YNNKEL (reference sequence). This chain's CDR3 is CASSLNTGGIVKPQHF. As DNA, the CDR3 is TGTGCCAGCAGCCTAAATACAGGGGGCATCGTTAAGCCCCAGCATTTT.

The gene calls are TRBV7-8 and TRBJ2-1, with D possibly TRBD2 on 5 matching bases. V was trimmed by 5 bases and J by 6 bases, leaving 8 bases between them. The CDR3 is 12 amino acids. The germline V gene has CDR1 SGHVS and CDR2 FQNEAQ. The CDR3 DNA is TGTGCCAGCAGCCTTCGGGGCAATGAGCAGTTCTTC. Translating it yields CASSLRGNEQFF. Supplemented by reference TRBV7-8 and TRBJ2-1, the full variable domain reads GAGVSQSPRYKVAKRGQDVALRCDPISGHVSLFWYQQALGQGPEFLTYFQNEAQLDKSGLPSDRFFAERPEGSVSTLKIQRTQQEDSAVYLCASSLRGNEQFFGPGTRLTVL.

The chain joins TRBV5-5 to TRBJ2-2; tentatively, D is TRBD2 (6 bases). The CDR3 consists of 15 residues. In germline, CDR1 is SGHKS, CDR2 YYEKEE (reference sequence). Trimming removed 6 bases at V and 1 base at J, with 13 bases between. The DNA for the CDR3 is TGTGCCAGCACTCGTCGGGAGTGGAACACCGGGGAGCTGTTTTTT. This gives the protein CASTRREWNTGELFF. Full variable domain (outside the CDR3, taken from reference TRBV5-5 and TRBJ2-2): DAGVTQSPTHLIKTRGQQVTLRCSPISGHKSVSWYQQVLGQGPQFIFQYYEKEERGRGNFPDRFSARQFPNYSSELNVNALLLGDSALYLCASTRREWNTGELFFGEGSRLTVL.

V is TRBV7-2 and J is TRBJ2-5; 10 nucleotides line up with TRBD1. V shed 0 bases, J shed 9 bases, and the junction held 4 bases outside the gene matches. The germline CDR1 and CDR2 sequences are SGHTA and FQGNSA. The CDR3 runs 14 residues. The CDR3 loop reads CASSLAGQGVSQYF. The CDR3 DNA is TGTGCCAGCAGCTTAGCCGGACAGGGGGTGTCCCAGTACTTC.

The CDR3 nucleotides read TGTGCCAGTAGTATCGGCAGGAGGACAGTGTCAACTAATGAAAAACTGTTTTTT. It is translated as CASSIGRRTVSTNEKLFF. The rearrangement joins TRBV19 to TRBJ1-4; TRBD1 might be the D (6 bases). The CDR3 has 18 residues. V gave up 3 bases and J gave up 0 bases, with 17 bases separating them. Germline V lookup: CDR1 LNHDA, CDR2 SQIVND (reference sequence).

This clone turned up a few times. The rearrangement links TRBV2 to TRBJ2-7; possibly TRBD1 for D (5 bases). Trimming removed 8 bases at V and 2 bases at J, with 16 bases between. Germline CDR1 reads SNHLY; CDR2 reads FYNNEI. The CDR3 covers 14 residues. CDR3 loop: CASGKTALTYEQYF. In DNA, the CDR3 is TGTGCCAGCGGCAAGACAGCGTTAACCTACGAGCAGTACTTC.

This clone was counted between two and nine times. At the DNA level, this CDR3 is encoded by other sequences in the same sample as well. The rearrangement uses TRBV28 and TRBJ2-3; possible D gene TRBD1, 6 bases. The CDR3 has 13 residues. Germline V gene sequence: CDR1 MDHEN, CDR2 SYDVKM. Between the trimmed V and J ends, which lost 5 bases and 4 bases, there was a span of 10 bases. CDR3 DNA: TGTGCCAGCAGTCTACAGGGCCCAGATACGCAGTATTTT. Translating it yields CASSLQGPDTQYF.

This chain joins TRBV6-1 and TRBJ2-2; D is possibly TRBD2 (7 bases). Trimming took off 2 bases at V and 0 bases at J, with 16 bases between the two ends. This CDR3 has 18 residues. CDR1 is MNHNS and CDR2 is SASEGT in the germline V gene. The CDR3 is CASSERGGRVANTGELFF. The CDR3 region has the DNA TGTGCCAGCAGTGAAAGGGGGGGACGGGTGGCGAACACCGGGGAGCTGTTTTTT.

The chain uses TRBV19 and TRBJ1-4; no firm D call. CDR3 size: 14 residues. The V gene lost 6 bases and the J gene lost 8 bases, with 16 bases spanning the gap. Germline loops: CDR1 LNHDA, CDR2 SQIVND (reference sequence). The CDR3 nucleotides are TGTGCCAGTAGCCAACGTCAGTTGGTGGAAAAACTGTTTTTT. Its protein product is CASSQRQLVEKLFF. Based on the CDR3 plus reference TRBV19 and TRBJ1-4, the full variable domain is DGGITQSPKYLFRKEGQNVTLSCEQNLNHDAMYWYRQDPGQGLRLIYYSQIVNDFQKGDIAEGYSVSREKKESFPLTVTSAQKNPTAFYLCASSQRQLVEKLFFGSGTQLSVL.

With regard to this clone: The same CDR3 can be traced to other DNA sequences in this sample. The chain recombines TRBV19 with TRBJ1-1, with 7 bases that match TRBD1. The CDR3 loop spans 13 amino acids. The germline V gene encodes CDR1 LNHDA and CDR2 SQIVND (reference sequence). With 4 bases clipped from V and 3 bases from J, the junction kept 2 bases outside the gene matches. DNA of the CDR3: TGTGCCAGTAGTAGCGACAGGGACACTGAAGCTTTCTTT. This translates into CASSSDRDTEAFF.